Listed here are 27 T cell receptor beta chains from one sample, sequenced in a study of breast tumors, draining lymph nodes, adjacent tissues. The lymph nodes were axillary draining lymph nodes from breast cancer patients. TCRdb called the multiplex PCR reads again in MiXCR, with one record for every CDR3 protein. The sample consists of about 130,000 distinct CDR3 sequences, just under 20% of them appearing once. The material sequenced was axillary lymph node tissue. The receptors shown here come from a female donor with breast cancer. Some clones in this sample may be carry-over from other donors' samples.

In its sample, this clonotype was seen many times. The CDR3 loop reads CASTTVSSEKLFF. The DNA for the CDR3 is TGTGCCAGCACCACAGTTTCTAGTGAAAAACTGTTTTTT. This sequence joins TRBV7-8 and TRBJ1-4, with D uncertain. V lost 7 bases to trimming and J lost 7 bases, with 13 bases between them. CDR1 and CDR2 (germline): SGHVS, FQNEAQ. The CDR3 runs 13 residues.

Turning to this clonotype: Without the conserved terminal phenylalanine or tryptophan, this CDR3 likely stems from a read error. V usage is TRBV6-1 and J usage is TRBJ1-2, with 8 bases aligning to TRBD1. In germline, CDR1 is MNHNS, CDR2 SASEGT. The CDR3 runs to 15 residues. Trimming cost V 3 bases and J 8 bases; bases outside gene matches: 11. CDR3 in DNA: TGTGCCAGCAGTGAGCTTACCGGGACAGGTCGCGGCTACACCGTC. Translation gives CASSELTGTGRGYTV.

In this sample, this clonotype turned up many times. The rearrangement joins TRBV10-3 to TRBJ2-3, with D possibly TRBD2 on 7 matching bases. The germline V gene has CDR1 ENHRY and CDR2 SYGVKD. The CDR3 contains 13 residues. Between the trimmed V and J ends, which lost 8 bases and 8 bases, there was a span of 17 bases. The CDR3 DNA reads as TGTGCCATCGGGGGGGGGGCGATCCGTACGCAGTATTTT. Amino acid sequence: CAIGGGAIRTQYF.

The chain joins TRBV20-1 to TRBJ1-1, with 7 bases identical to TRBD1. J lost 5 bases, V lost 5 bases, and 11 bases had no gene match. Germline CDR1 DFQATT, CDR2 SNEGSKA (reference sequence). This CDR3 has 14 residues. In nucleotides, the CDR3 is TGCAGTGCTTCCCGAACAGGGGTGATTACTGAAGCTTTCTTT. This codes for CSASRTGVITEAFF.

In its sample, this clonotype was seen a few times. A much larger clone lies a single base off, so this may be a read error. The chain carries TRBV20-1 and TRBJ2-3, with D perhaps TRBD2 (6 bases). The germline V gene encodes CDR1 DFQATT and CDR2 SNEGSKA (reference sequence). The length of the CDR3 is 14 residues. V was shortened by 5 bases and J by 2 bases, with 14 bases between the two germline ends. The CDR3 region is CSAGGNPPTDTQYF. CDR3 sequence (DNA): TGCAGTGCTGGCGGGAACCCTCCCACAGATACGCAGTATTTT.

Of note for this clonotype: A much larger clone lies a single base off, so this may be a read error. This rearrangement joins TRBV2 to TRBJ1-4; D is possibly TRBD1 (5 bases). The germline V gene encodes CDR1 SNHLY and CDR2 FYNNEI. The CDR3 length is 12 residues. The CDR3 nucleotides are TGTGCCAGCAGCCCCGGACAAGCCCCACTGCTTTTT. This translates into CASSPGQAPLLF.

Ten or more counts support this clonotype. The chain is built from TRBV5-1 and TRBJ1-4; D is possibly TRBD1 (5 bases). Germline CDR1 is SGHRS and CDR2 is YFSETQ. Trimming left V 4 bases short and J 4 bases short, with 11 bases between. The CDR3 totals 14 residues. Here the CDR3 reads CASSPDRVNEKLFF. DNA for the CDR3: TGCGCCAGCAGCCCTGACAGAGTTAATGAAAAACTGTTTTTT.

This clonotype was seen ten or more times. DNA of the CDR3: TGCGCCAGCAGCCAACTTGGGACAGGGGGCGACGAGCAGTACTTC. It specifies CASSQLGTGGDEQYF. The chain joins TRBV4-1 to TRBJ2-7, with 12 positions matching TRBD1. The CDR3 sequence is 15 residues long. The V segment lost 2 bases and the J segment 5 bases; nucleotides outside the gene matches: 4. CDR1 and CDR2 (germline): MGHRA, YSYEKL.

In the case of this clonotype: A much larger clone lies a single base off, so this may be a read error. The rearrangement joins TRBV10-3 to TRBJ2-7; TRBD1 is a possible D gene (7 bases). The germline V gene encodes CDR1 ENHRY and CDR2 SYGVKD. Deletions cut 11 bases from V and 3 bases from J, with 11 bases between. This CDR3 is built from 11 residues. The CDR3: CAAGQIYEQYF. DNA of the CDR3: TGTGCCGCGGGACAGATCTACGAGCAGTACTTC.

On this clonotype itself: The CDR3 does not close with the conserved phenylalanine or tryptophan, likely indicating a read error. The J gene is TRBJ2-1, the V gene TRBV6-5; 10 positions match TRBD2. There are 17 residues in the CDR3. CDR1 is MNHEY, CDR2 SVGAGI, per germline. V was clipped by 5 bases and J by 3 bases; unmatched bases: 10. CDR3 sequence: CASSTNERGGLYNEQFL. DNA of the CDR3: TGTGCCAGCAGTACCAACGAGCGGGGGGGCCTCTACAATGAGCAGTTCCTC.

Comment on this clonotype: A much larger clone differs by one base, so this may be a read error. Since the CDR3 does not end with the conserved phenylalanine or tryptophan, this likely comes from a read error. V usage is TRBV27 and J usage is TRBJ1-2, with 7 bases identical to TRBD1. Per the germline V gene, CDR1 is MNHEY and CDR2 is SMNVEV (reference sequence). The CDR3 is made up of 14 amino acids. Trimming took 5 bases from V and 4 from J; bases not matched to a gene: 7. CDR3 sequence: CASSPPGTVYGYTY. The DNA for the CDR3 is TGTGCCAGCAGTCCCCCCGGGACAGTCTATGGCTACACCTAC.

This clonotype has a count of ten or more. The rearrangement links TRBV7-2 to TRBJ2-5; 7 positions match TRBD2. Germline-derived CDR1 and CDR2 are SGHTA and FQGNSA. The CDR3 is 14 residues long. After removal of 1 base from V and 5 bases from J, the junction contained 4 bases not matched to a gene. CDR3 residues: CASSLGLAVETQYF. DNA for the CDR3: TGTGCCAGCAGCTTAGGACTAGCTGTCGAGACCCAGTACTTC.

Ten or more counts support this clonotype. This sequence joins TRBV5-1 and TRBJ2-7; D perhaps matches TRBD2 (6 bases). Germline V gene sequence: CDR1 SGHRS, CDR2 YFSETQ. The V gene lost 4 bases and the J gene lost 6 bases, with 14 bases spanning the gap. The CDR3 totals 13 residues. This CDR3 reads CASSLPEGGEQYF. The CDR3 region has the DNA TGCGCCAGCAGCCTACCGGAGGGCGGCGAGCAGTACTTC.

About this clonotype: This could be a read error, since a much larger clone is one nucleotide away. CDR3 residues: CASSLNANTGELFF. CDR3 coding DNA: TGTGCCAGCAGCTTAAACGCGAACACCGGGGAGCTGTTTTTT. This sequence joins TRBV7-2 and TRBJ2-2; D is uncertain. The V and J ends lost 2 bases and 0 bases respectively, with 4 bases between them. The CDR3 has 14 residues. CDR1 is SGHTA, CDR2 FQGNSA, per germline.

The count of this clonotype is one. The junction and the germline gene differ at one end; a read error may be behind it. The V gene is TRBV28, the J gene TRBJ1-5, with no clear D. Per the germline V gene, CDR1 is MDHEN and CDR2 is SYDVKM. The CDR3 spans 13 residues. In nucleotides, the CDR3 is TGTGCCTGCAGCCGGGATCTCAATCAGCCCCAGCATTTT. Protein: CACSRDLNQPQHF.

This clonotype has only a few counts. The CDR3 nucleotides read TGCAGTGCTCCCCCGACAGGGGGGAATCCCTCTGGGGCCAACGTCCTGACTTTC. Translated, it gives CSAPPTGGNPSGANVLTF. The rearrangement joins TRBV20-1 to TRBJ2-6, with 9 nucleotides matching TRBD1. J was trimmed by 0 bases and V by 5 bases; bases with no gene match: 11. This CDR3 comprises 18 residues. Germline V CDR1 and CDR2: DFQATT, SNEGSKA (reference sequence).

This chain links TRBV28 with TRBJ2-7; perhaps D is TRBD1 or TRBD2 (5 bases each). Germline V lookup: CDR1 MDHEN, CDR2 SYDVKM. The V end lost 4 bases, the J end lost 2 bases, and 9 bases lay between the germline ends. CDR3 length: 13 residues. Here the CDR3 reads CASSSTGPYEQYF. As DNA, the CDR3 is TGTGCCAGCAGTTCCACGGGGCCCTACGAGCAGTACTTC.

The CDR3 DNA sequence: TGTGCCAGCAGCGAGAGGGGGGTTAGTGAAAAACTGTTTTTT. This translates into CASSERGVSEKLFF. The chain employs TRBV9 and TRBJ1-4; a possible D gene is TRBD1 (6 bases). The CDR3 has 14 residues. In germline, CDR1 is SGDLS, CDR2 YYNGEE. V was trimmed by 3 bases and J by 7 bases, leaving 13 bases between them.

As regards this clonotype: This could be a read error, since a much larger clone is one nucleotide away. CDR3 protein: CASSFQGGGNQPQHF. The CDR3 nucleotides read TGTGCCAGCAGCTTTCAAGGGGGCGGCAATCAGCCCCAGCATTTT. This chain links TRBV7-2 with TRBJ1-5, with 7 positions matching TRBD1. Germline V gene data show CDR1 as SGHTA and CDR2 as FQGNSA. The CDR3 covers 15 residues. The junction had 4 bases not matched to a gene; V was cut back by 3 bases and J by 2 bases.

There are many counts of this clonotype. The V and J genes are TRBV20-1 and TRBJ2-1, with 13 positions matching TRBD2. In germline, CDR1 is DFQATT, CDR2 SNEGSKA (reference sequence). The CDR3 covers 15 residues. Unmatched junction bases numbered 4, after V lost 4 bases and J lost 4 bases. CDR3 nucleotides: TGCAGTGCTACAGGACTAGCGGGAGCATACAATGAGCAGTTCTTC. Translation: CSATGLAGAYNEQFF.

This clonotype was observed a handful of times. The CDR3 nucleotides read TGTGCCAGCAGTCCGCTAGGGGGCGGGCTGGGGCAGCCCCAGCATTTT. Amino acids: CASSPLGGGLGQPQHF. The V and J genes are TRBV28 and TRBJ1-5, with 7 bases lining up with TRBD1. The CDR3 length is 16 residues. V shed 5 bases and J 7 bases; nucleotides not matched to a gene: 14. Per germline, CDR1 MDHEN and CDR2 SYDVKM. Filled out from reference TRBV28 and TRBJ1-5, the complete variable domain reads DVKVTQSSRYLVKRTGEKVFLECVQDMDHENMFWYRQDPGLGLRLIYFSYDVKMKEKGDIPEGYSVSREKKERFSLILESASTNQTSMYLCASSPLGGGLGQPQHFGDGTRLSIL.

This clonotype was counted ten times or more. The CDR3 DNA is TGTGCCAGCAGCCAACTCAGAGGAGGGGCGGGCCGAGATACGCAGTATTTT. Its translation: CASSQLRGGAGRDTQYF. J is TRBJ2-3 and V is TRBV3-1, with D maybe TRBD2 (6 bases). CDR1 LGHDT and CDR2 YNNKEL come from the germline V gene (reference sequence). The CDR3 totals 17 residues. Deletions cut 2 bases from V and 5 bases from J, with 20 bases between.

The genes are TRBV19 and TRBJ1-1; maybe TRBD1 (6 bases). The CDR3 loop spans 17 amino acids. Germline V CDR1 and CDR2: LNHDA, SQIVND (reference sequence). V lost 0 bases, J lost 1 base, and 15 bases lay in between. CDR3 region: CASSIDRPGHPNTEAFF. In nucleotides, the CDR3 is TGTGCCAGTAGTATAGACCGTCCGGGACACCCGAACACTGAAGCTTTCTTT.

This clonotype was picked up many times. The V gene is TRBV12-3 or TRBV12-4, the J gene TRBJ2-2; maybe TRBD2 (7 bases). The length of the CDR3 is 15 residues. The V gene lost 3 bases and the J gene lost 4 bases, with 12 bases spanning the gap. The chain's CDR3 is CASSFGGAITGELFF. The CDR3 DNA reads TGTGCCAGCAGTTTTGGGGGGGCGATCACCGGGGAGCTGTTTTTT.

Note on this clonotype: One base away lies a much larger clone, so this may be a sequencing read error. The V and J genes are TRBV3-1 and TRBJ2-3; 11 nucleotides agree with TRBD2. The CDR3 is made up of 16 amino acids. Germline CDR1 and CDR2: LGHDT and YNNKEL (reference sequence). CDR3 protein: CASSLRLAGNTDTRYF. The CDR3 nucleotides read TGTGCCAGCAGCCTCAGACTAGCGGGGAACACAGATACGCGGTATTTT.

This clonotype has at least ten counts. The chain joins TRBV6-6 to TRBJ1-6; D call uncertain. The CDR3 is 12 amino acids. V lost 7 bases and J 9 bases, leaving 10 bases between the germline ends. Germline CDR1 reads MNHNY; CDR2 reads SVGAGI (reference sequence). CDR3 sequence (DNA): TGTGCCAGCACCACGAAGGGTTCACCCCTCCACTTT. It encodes CASTTKGSPLHF.

V gene TRBV5-1 combines with J gene TRBJ2-1; TRBD2 agrees at 11 bases. Unmatched junction bases numbered 6, after V lost 0 bases and J lost 4 bases. Germline V gene data show CDR1 as SGHRS and CDR2 as YFSETQ. The CDR3 contains 17 residues. The CDR3 bases are TGCGCCAGCAGCTTGGACTTAGCGGGAGGGCCGTACAATGAGCAGTTCTTC. Encoded protein: CASSLDLAGGPYNEQFF. Filled out from reference TRBV5-1 and TRBJ2-1, the complete variable domain reads KAGVTQTPRYLIKTRGQQVTLSCSPISGHRSVSWYQQTPGQGLQFLFEYFSETQRNKGNFPGRFSGRQFSNSRSEMNVSTLELGDSALYLCASSLDLAGGPYNEQFFGPGTRLTVL.